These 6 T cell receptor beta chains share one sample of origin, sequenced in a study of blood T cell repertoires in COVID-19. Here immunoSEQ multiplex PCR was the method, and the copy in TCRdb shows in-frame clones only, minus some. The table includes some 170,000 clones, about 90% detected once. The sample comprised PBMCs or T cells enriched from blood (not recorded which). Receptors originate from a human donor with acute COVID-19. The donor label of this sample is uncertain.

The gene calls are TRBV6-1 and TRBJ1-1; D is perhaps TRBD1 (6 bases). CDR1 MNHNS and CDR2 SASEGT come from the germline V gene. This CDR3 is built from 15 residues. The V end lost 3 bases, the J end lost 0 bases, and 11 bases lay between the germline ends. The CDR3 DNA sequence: TGTGCCAGCAGTGATGGGGGGGCCATGAACACTGAAGCTTTCTTT. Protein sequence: CASSDGGAMNTEAFF.

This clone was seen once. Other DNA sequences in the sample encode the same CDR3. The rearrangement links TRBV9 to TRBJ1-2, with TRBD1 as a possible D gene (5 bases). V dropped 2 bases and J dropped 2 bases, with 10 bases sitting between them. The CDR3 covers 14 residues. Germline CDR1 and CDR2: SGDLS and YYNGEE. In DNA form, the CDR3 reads TGTGCCAGCAGCGTCGGTCAGGGAAACTATGGCTACACCTTC. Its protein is CASSVGQGNYGYTF.

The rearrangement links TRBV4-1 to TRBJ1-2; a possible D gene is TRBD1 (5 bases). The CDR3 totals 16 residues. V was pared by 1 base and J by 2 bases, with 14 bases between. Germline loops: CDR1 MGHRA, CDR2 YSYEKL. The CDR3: CASSQVGGAPNYGYTF. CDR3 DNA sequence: TGCGCCAGCAGCCAAGTGGGGGGAGCCCCCAACTATGGCTACACCTTC.

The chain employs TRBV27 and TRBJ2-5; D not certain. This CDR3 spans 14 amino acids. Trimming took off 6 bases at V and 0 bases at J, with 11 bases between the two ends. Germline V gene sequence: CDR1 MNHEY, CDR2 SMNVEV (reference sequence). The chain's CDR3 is CASSRIPDQETQYF. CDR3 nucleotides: TGTGCCAGCAGCCGCATACCAGACCAAGAGACCCAGTACTTC.

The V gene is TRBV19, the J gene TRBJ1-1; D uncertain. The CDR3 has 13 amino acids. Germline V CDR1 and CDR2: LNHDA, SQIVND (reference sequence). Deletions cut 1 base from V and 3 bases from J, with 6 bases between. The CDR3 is CASSIAADTEAFF. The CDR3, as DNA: TGTGCCAGTAGTATAGCGGCGGACACTGAAGCTTTCTTT.

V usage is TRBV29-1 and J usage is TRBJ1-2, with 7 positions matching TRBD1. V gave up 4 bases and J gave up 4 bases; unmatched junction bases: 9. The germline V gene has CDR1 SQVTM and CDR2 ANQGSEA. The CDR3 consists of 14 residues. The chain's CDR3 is CSVGSSAGGYGYTF. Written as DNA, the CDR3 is TGCAGCGTTGGATCGTCTGCAGGGGGCTATGGCTACACCTTC. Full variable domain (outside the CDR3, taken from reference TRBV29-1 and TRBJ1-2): SAVISQKPSRDICQRGTSLTIQCQVDSQVTMMFWYRQQPGQSLTLIATANQGSEATYESGFVIDKFPISRPNLTFSTLTVSNMSPEDSSIYLCSVGSSAGGYGYTFGSGTRLTVV.